Listed below are T cell receptor beta chains from one sample, sequenced in a study of PD-1 blockade in classical Hodgkin lymphoma. TCRdb's table, derived via immunoSEQ multiplex PCR, lists solely in-frame clones and lacks some. The sample holds approximately 9,300 clones; approximately 84% are singletons and the top ten take approximately 15%. The sequencing input was CD8+ T cells from blood. The receptors were sampled from a human donor with classical Hodgkin lymphoma. Both conserved end residues are part of each CDR3. D genes are given only for firm matches. Size tells how often a clone was seen (once, few, many) or the class of an expanded clone, and some rows leave it out.

TRBJ2-5	-	TRBV4-1	-	TGCGCCAGCAGCCAACACATTTTTTTGAGGGGTTTGGAGACCCAGTACTTC	CASSQHIFLRGLETQYF
TRBJ2-3	-	TRBV6-6	-	TGTGCCAGCAGTTACTCCTGGGCTAGCACAGATACGCAGTATTTT	CASSYSWASTDTQYF
TRBJ1-2	few	TRBV2	-	TGTGCCAGCATCGGACTCGGCTACACCTTC	CASIGLGYTF
TRBJ2-7	-	TRBV4-3	TRBD1	TGCGCCAGCAGCAAATTGACAGGGCGCGGGGAGCAGTACTTC	CASSKLTGRGEQYF
TRBJ1-2	-	TRBV5-1	-	TGCGCCAGCAGCTTGGGGCAATTGGCAGGGAACTATGGCTACACCTTC	CASSLGQLAGNYGYTF
TRBJ1-2	-	TRBV2	TRBD1	TGTGCCAGCAGGGGGACAGGGTACTATGGCTACACCTTC	CASRGTGYYGYTF
TRBJ1-6	-	TRBV18	TRBD1	TGTGCCAGCTCACCCCAAGGACAGGAATTTTTTAATTCACCCCTCCACTTT	CASSPQGQEFFNSPLHF
TRBJ2-7	-	TRBV18	TRBD2	TGTGCCAGCTCACTTTCGAGCGGGGCGACAAGCTCCTACGAGCAGTACTTC	CASSLSSGATSSYEQYF
TRBJ2-1	-	TRBV11-2	TRBD1	TGTGCCAGCAGCTTAGAGGGCAGGGGGCATCTGAATGAGCAGTTCTTC	CASSLEGRGHLNEQFF
TRBJ2-1	-	TRBV10-3	-	TGTGCCATCAGTGAGTCCCGGCAGTCCTACAATGAGCAGTTCTTC	CAISESRQSYNEQFF
TRBJ1-1	-	TRBV30	-	TGTGCCCGGCACAAAAGTGGTCAGGTCCATGAAGCTTTCTTT	CARHKSGQVHEAFF